This TCR beta chain is from a study of CD8+ T cells in alopecia areata. Study-level background: Affected scalp percentage set treated patients' severity scores.

Study observations and caveats: Researchers reported that TCR sharing among patients proved less clear than in mice, possibly HLA-linked.

Treatment: oral pan-JAK inhibitor, 5-10 mg twice daily. The CDR3 consists of 13 residues. V lost 4 bases and J 4 bases, leaving 8 bases between the germline ends. CDR1 MNHEY and CDR2 SMNVEV come from the germline V gene (reference sequence). As the sequencing template, cDNA was produced by extracting RNA and reverse transcribing it. Method: immunoSEQ multiplex PCR; TCRdb's copy keeps in-frame clones and lacks some. The top ten clones hold 11% of a sample with under 130,000 clones, approximately 84% of them seen once. About this clone: Antigen specificity is unknown.

The sequence was collected from a human donor with alopecia areata. The chain joins TRBV27 to TRBJ1-5; D gene unclear. The sequencing used CD8+ T cells sorted from blood, collected at approximately week 30, from a patient treated with tofacitinib. CDR3 amino acids: CASSSWTNQPQHF. Here the CDR3 DNA reads TGTGCCAGCAGTTCGTGGACTAATCAGCCCCAGCATTTT.